The 20 T cell receptor beta chains in this list originate from one sample, sequenced in a study of blood T cell repertoires in COVID-19 (dated by TCRdb to the early 2020s). Libraries were constructed by the immunoSEQ multiplex PCR assay. The table comes from immuneACCESS by way of TCRdb, which keeps in-frame sequences with V and J called. Part of the clones is missing from these tables; in studies checked, under half for an unresolved V gene and the rest for unknown reasons. This sample has around 300,000 clones in its table, and 88% of those were observed once. The ten largest make up about 5% of the sample. The sample comprised PBMCs or T cells enriched from blood (not recorded which). These receptors came from a man aged 30 to 39 who had recovered from COVID-19.

This clone is a singleton in its sample. The CDR3 reads CASYSGGVHEQYF. The CDR3 nucleotides are TGTGCCAGCTATAGCGGGGGGGTCCACGAGCAGTACTTC. The V and J genes are TRBV28 and TRBJ2-7; TRBD2 aligns across 11 bases. The V gene end was trimmed by 8 bases and the J gene end by 5 bases; junction bases not matched to a gene: 5. This CDR3 is built from 13 residues. CDR1 is MDHEN and CDR2 is SYDVKM in the germline V gene.

The V gene is TRBV28, the J gene TRBJ1-2; D is unresolved. The V end was cut by 3 bases, the J end by 2 bases, with 7 bases between. The germline V gene encodes CDR1 MDHEN and CDR2 SYDVKM. This CDR3 contains 13 residues. CDR3 protein: CASSFARNYGYTF. The CDR3 region has the DNA TGTGCCAGCAGTTTCGCCAGGAACTATGGCTACACCTTC.

The chain combines TRBV28 with TRBJ2-7; 7 bases fit TRBD2. Germline V gives CDR1 MDHEN, CDR2 SYDVKM. With V trimmed by 3 bases and J by 6 bases, 2 bases remained unmatched. This CDR3 is built from 12 residues. CDR3 loop: CASSFGGIEQYF. The CDR3 DNA is TGTGCCAGCAGTTTCGGGGGGATCGAGCAGTACTTC.

This chain connects TRBV25-1 to TRBJ2-2, with TRBD1 matching over 8 bases. This CDR3 is 17 amino acids long. V lost 4 bases, J lost 1 base, and 8 bases stayed unmatched. Germline V gene lookup returns CDR1 MGHDK and CDR2 SYGVNS. As DNA, the CDR3 is TGTGCCAGCAGTGGGGGAGACAGGGGCGAGAACACCGGGGAGCTGTTTTTT. This sequence encodes CASSGGDRGENTGELFF.

The chain employs TRBV13 and TRBJ2-2; 9 bases map to TRBD1. CDR3 length: 15 amino acids. The junction had 6 bases not matched to a gene; V was cut back by 5 bases and J by 5 bases. Looked up from germline, CDR1 is PRHDT and CDR2 is FYEKMQ (reference sequence). The CDR3 DNA is TGTGCCAGCAGCACCCGGGACAGGGATACCGGGGAGCTGTTTTTT. It codes for CASSTRDRDTGELFF.

The chain links TRBV21-1 to TRBJ2-2; the table gives TRBD1 as D, unverified against the DNA. TRBV21-1 is described as a pseudogene. The CDR3 consists of 16 residues. DNA for the CDR3: TGTGCCAGCAGCACTACCGGGACACCGAACACCGGGGAGCTGTTTTTT. Protein: CASSTTGTPNTGELFF.

The chain has TRBV3-1 (or the pseudogene TRBV3-2) and TRBJ2-3; weak D call: TRBD2 (5 bases). V dropped 6 bases and J dropped 1 base, with 8 bases sitting between them. The germline CDR1 and CDR2 sequences are LGHDT and YNNKEL (reference sequence). The CDR3 spans 13 residues. As DNA, the CDR3 is TGTGCCAGCAGTAGCGTAGGCACAGATACGCAGTATTTT. As protein: CASSSVGTDTQYF.

This rearrangement joins TRBV24-1 to TRBJ2-2; 9 bases are shared with TRBD1. Germline assignment: CDR1 KGHDR and CDR2 SFDVKD. The V segment lost 7 bases and the J segment 4 bases; nucleotides outside the gene matches: 9. This CDR3 has 16 residues. CDR3 protein: CATRPGTGTFTGELFF. The CDR3 nucleotides read TGTGCCACCAGGCCCGGGACAGGGACATTCACCGGGGAGCTGTTTTTT.

This chain links TRBV2 with TRBJ1-4; possible D gene TRBD1, 5 bases. Germline V gene lookup returns CDR1 SNHLY and CDR2 FYNNEI. The CDR3 covers 13 residues. V was trimmed by 6 bases and J by 2 bases, leaving 7 bases between them. CDR3 in amino acids: CASRGQTNEKLFF. In DNA form, the CDR3 reads TGTGCCAGCAGGGGGCAGACTAATGAAAAACTGTTTTTT.

V and J are TRBV7-9 and TRBJ2-7; 7 bases are shared with TRBD1. The ends lost 3 bases at V and 7 bases at J; junction bases unmatched: 0. The CDR3 contains 11 residues. Germline V gives CDR1 SEHNR, CDR2 FQNEAQ (reference sequence). This chain's CDR3 is CASSLTGEQYF. Here the CDR3 DNA reads TGTGCCAGCAGCTTGACAGGGGAGCAGTACTTC.

This chain links TRBV7-9 with TRBJ2-2; no reliable D call. V lost 4 bases and J lost 1, with 10 bases in between. CDR3 length: 15 amino acids. CDR1 and CDR2 from the germline V gene are SEHNR and FQNEAQ (reference sequence). As DNA, the CDR3 is TGTGCCAGCAGCTCTCTTTCCCTGAACACCGGGGAGCTGTTTTTT. This gives the protein CASSSLSLNTGELFF.

The chain employs TRBV6-5 and TRBJ2-2; 7 positions agree with TRBD1. The J segment lost 4 bases and the V segment lost 6 bases, leaving 8 bases of the junction unmatched. The CDR3 sequence is 15 residues long. CDR1 MNHEY and CDR2 SVGAGI come from the germline V gene. DNA for the CDR3: TGTGCCAGCAGATCCCCGGGACAGACCACCGGGGAGCTGTTTTTT. It specifies CASRSPGQTTGELFF.

This chain links TRBV11-2 with TRBJ1-2; D is possibly TRBD1 (6 bases). The ends were cut back, 3 bases at V and 5 bases at J, with 10 bases in the middle. The length of the CDR3 is 13 residues. Germline loops: CDR1 SGHAT, CDR2 FQNNGV. The CDR3 region is CASSLGGGYGYTF. CDR3 nucleotides: TGTGCCAGCAGCTTGGGAGGGGGGTATGGCTACACCTTC.

There are a few counts of this clone. The V and J genes are TRBV4-2 and TRBJ2-7; possibly TRBD1 for D (5 bases). Trimming took off 1 base at V and 2 bases at J, with 12 bases between the two ends. This CDR3 spans 15 amino acids. CDR1 and CDR2 from the germline V gene are LGHNA and YNFKEQ. This CDR3 is CASSQGRATTYEQYF. The CDR3 DNA sequence: TGTGCCAGCAGCCAAGGCAGGGCCACCACCTACGAGCAGTACTTC.

This clone has a single count. The gene calls are TRBV5-1 and TRBJ2-3; 7 nucleotides match TRBD2. The CDR3 runs to 14 residues. In germline, CDR1 is SGHRS, CDR2 YFSETQ. Trimming took 0 bases from V and 5 from J; bases not matched to a gene: 3. The DNA for the CDR3 is TGCGCCAGCAGCTTGGGATTAGCGGGAGATACGCAGTATTTT. It is translated as CASSLGLAGDTQYF.

The chain employs TRBV20-1 and TRBJ2-7, with 7 positions matching TRBD1. The CDR3 runs to 12 residues. The V gene end was trimmed by 3 bases and the J gene end by 6 bases; junction bases not matched to a gene: 5. The germline V gene encodes CDR1 DFQATT and CDR2 SNEGSKA (reference sequence). CDR3: CSASNRGREQYF. In DNA, the CDR3 is TGCAGTGCTAGTAACAGGGGCCGCGAGCAGTACTTC.

The chain employs TRBV9 and TRBJ2-2; D may be TRBD2 (7 bases). CDR1 is SGDLS and CDR2 is YYNGEE in the germline V gene. The CDR3 is made up of 15 amino acids. The germline V and J ends were trimmed by 3 bases and 1 base, with 10 bases remaining between them. The CDR3 nucleotides read TGTGCCAGCAGCGCGGGGGGCCTGAACACCGGGGAGCTGTTTTTT. Translation gives CASSAGGLNTGELFF.

The chain is built from TRBV28 and TRBJ2-2, with TRBD1 matching 8 bases. The CDR3 is 16 residues long. With 5 bases clipped from V and 0 bases from J, the junction kept 5 bases outside the gene matches. The germline gives CDR1 MDHEN, CDR2 SYDVKM. CDR3 loop: CASSQTTGANTGELFF. CDR3 DNA: TGTGCCAGCAGTCAGACGACAGGGGCGAACACCGGGGAGCTGTTTTTT.

The chain has TRBV28 and TRBJ1-1, with TRBD1 matching 12 bases. In germline, CDR1 is MDHEN, CDR2 SYDVKM. V lost 3 bases and J lost 1; bases outside the gene matches: 0. The CDR3 loop spans 15 amino acids. The CDR3 reads CASSLGQGANTEAFF. CDR3 DNA sequence: TGTGCCAGCAGTTTGGGACAGGGGGCGAACACTGAAGCTTTCTTT.

The chain is built from TRBV19 and TRBJ1-5, with a tentative D call TRBD1 (6 bases). Germline loops: CDR1 LNHDA, CDR2 SQIVND (reference sequence). This CDR3 contains 14 residues. V lost 3 bases to trimming and J lost 5 bases, with 11 bases between them. The CDR3 nucleotides read TGTGCCAGTAGTATGGGGCAGGGGTATCAGCCCCAGCATTTT. Amino acid sequence: CASSMGQGYQPQHF.